The 6 T cell receptor beta chains in this list originate from one sample, sequenced in a study of tumor-infiltrating lymphocytes in primary liver carcinoma. A constant-region primer primed TCR beta cDNA synthesis from roughly 520 ng of total RNA. What produced the TCR beta libraries was three nested multiplex PCR rounds using slightly modified ARM-PCR. For 10 cycles apiece, the opening two PCR rounds ran with TRBV1-TRBV30 forward primers and a C-beta reverse primer. TCRdb passed the multiplex PCR reads through MiXCR, listing each CDR3 protein once. Of about 74,000 distinct CDR3 sequences listed, 55% to 75% are singletons. The tissue used was unsorted bulk material of roughly 17-31 mg. RNA and DNA were co-extracted from it with the AllPrep DNA/RNA mini kit. The source material was liver tumor tissue from sampling region 4. Subset reported: tumor region T4, right-lateral pole. The source is a man in his forties with primary liver carcinoma and hepatitis B virus infection.

The rearrangement joins TRBV20-1 to TRBJ1-5, with TRBD1 matching over 9 bases. CDR3 length: 17 residues. Trimming cost V 0 bases and J 5 bases; bases outside gene matches: 11. CDR1 and CDR2 from the germline V gene are DFQATT and SNEGSKA (reference sequence). This CDR3 reads CSARDRRTGGFYQPQHF. The CDR3 nucleotides read TGCAGTGCTAGAGATCGAAGAACAGGGGGCTTCTATCAGCCCCAGCATTTT.

The table lists this clonotype with many counts. This chain connects TRBV29-1 to TRBJ2-1; unclear D gene. Germline V gene data show CDR1 as SQVTM and CDR2 as ANQGSEA. V lost 7 bases to trimming and J lost 2 bases, with 12 bases between them. This CDR3 has 13 amino acids. For the CDR3, the DNA is TGCAGCGCCCGTGGCGGTACCTACAATGAGCAGTTCTTC. It is translated as CSARGGTYNEQFF.

Ten or more counts support this clonotype. The chain combines TRBV6-6 with TRBJ2-6; D gene ambiguous. The CDR3 has 15 amino acids. Trimming cost V 6 bases and J 2 bases, with 11 bases left between them. Germline V lookup: CDR1 MNHNY, CDR2 SVGAGI (reference sequence). CDR3 residues: CASRPADPGANVLTF. CDR3 DNA: TGTGCCAGCAGGCCCGCCGATCCTGGGGCCAACGTCCTGACTTTC.

This clonotype was counted many times. The chain recombines TRBV4-2 with TRBJ2-5, with TRBD2 matching over 7 bases. V shed 1 base and J 4 bases; nucleotides not matched to a gene: 9. This CDR3 has 16 residues. Germline lookup yields CDR1 LGHNA and CDR2 YNFKEQ. The CDR3 nucleotides are TGTGCCAGCAGCCAAGGTCTCGGGGGGTCGGGAGAGACCCAGTACTTC. It specifies CASSQGLGGSGETQYF.

About this clonotype itself: One end of the junction is discordant with germline, which a read error may explain. V gene TRBV10-1 combines with J gene TRBJ2-5, with 10 bases aligning to TRBD1. This CDR3 is built from 14 residues. Germline CDR1 WNHNN, CDR2 SYGVQD (reference sequence). The CDR3 nucleotides are TGCCCCAGCAGTGGGGACAGGGGCGATGAGACCCGGTACTTC. Protein: CPSSGDRGDETRYF.

The chain links TRBV11-2 to TRBJ2-1; D unclear. CDR1 and CDR2 (germline): SGHAT, FQNNGV. Trimming removed 3 bases from V and 9 bases from J, with 9 bases in between. The CDR3 extends over 12 amino acids. The CDR3 region is CASSLVVCEQFF. CDR3 DNA sequence: TGTGCCAGCAGCTTGGTTGTATGTGAGCAGTTCTTC.